The rows below give T cell receptor beta chains drawn from one sample of a study of tumor and adjacent non-tumor tissue in lung cancer. From the multiplex PCR reads, TCRdb called clonotypes with MiXCR, one entry per CDR3 protein. The sample carries tens of thousands of distinct CDR3 sequences, roughly 67% recorded once. Sequenced input: distant non-tumor lung tissue. The receptor source for this set is a woman aged 70-85 years with non-small cell lung cancer. Each CDR3 is given with its conserved first and last residue. Fields, in order: J gene, V gene, clone size, D gene, CDR3 DNA, CDR3 protein. D genes are given only for firm matches. Rows may omit the clone size; those that give it use once, few, many or a size class.

TRBJ1-2,TRBV12-3/TRBV12-4,many,TRBD1,TGTGCCAGCACCCTACAGGGGGGGGCACTAGGCTACACCTTC,CASTLQGGALGYTF
TRBJ1-1,TRBV6-6,.,.,TGTGCCAGGAGAATAGGACGATCAGTTCTACCGACTGAAGCTTTCTTT,CARRIGRSVLPTEAFF
TRBJ2-7,TRBV7-2,.,TRBD2,TGTGCCAGCAGTTTAACCCGGGCTAGCGGGACGGGCGAGCAGTACTTT,CASSLTRASGTGEQYF
TRBJ2-1,TRBV12-3/TRBV12-4,few,.,TGTGCCAACAGCCTCCCCGAGACTTCCTACAATGAGCAGTTCTTC,CANSLPETSYNEQFF
TRBJ1-1,TRBV28,.,.,TGTGGCAGTTTAAACCCTCCAATGAACACTGAAGCTTTCTTT,CGSLNPPMNTEAFF
TRBJ1-5,TRBV6-1,.,.,TGTGCCAGCAGCCCCCTACAGGTACTTAGCAATCAGCCCCAGCATTTT,CASSPLQVLSNQPQHF
TRBJ2-1,TRBV5-1,many,.,TGCGCCAGCAGCCCATACAATTCCTACAATGAGCAGTTCTTC,CASSPYNSYNEQFF
TRBJ2-5,TRBV2,.,.,TGTGCCAGGGGAGAAGGGGGTCCGGAGACCCAGTACTTC,CARGEGGPETQYF
TRBJ2-6,TRBV6-5,once,.,TGTGCCAGCAGTTACTCGATGGGCTCAGGGTCCAACGTCCTGACTTTC,CASSYSMGSGSNVLTF
TRBJ1-4,TRBV29-1,once,.,TGCAGCGATGTAGTGAATGAAAAACTGTTTTTT,CSDVVNEKLFF
TRBJ2-2,TRBV10-3,.,.,TGTGCCATCTCGCGGGAGGACACAGGGGAGCAGTTTTTT,CAISREDTGEQFF
TRBJ2-1,TRBV11-1,.,TRBD2,TGTGCCAGCAGCTTAGCCCTAGCGGGCGCGTACAATGAACAGTTCTTC,CASSLALAGAYNEQFF
TRBJ2-1,TRBV10-3,once,.,TGTGCCATCAGTGACCCTCCCGAGGCAAACCAGTTCTTC,CAISDPPEANQFF
TRBJ1-2,TRBV5-4,many,.,TGTGCCAGCGGCTCGCGGGGGGAACCGGGTGGCTACACCTTC,CASGSRGEPGGYTF
TRBJ2-7,TRBV6-1,.,TRBD1,TGTACCAGCAGTGAAGGGGGACAGGGTAACAAGCAGTATTTC,CTSSEGGQGNKQYF
TRBJ2-1,TRBV4-2,few,.,TGTGCCGGCAGCCAAGCCGCAGGGGACGGGGAGCAGTTCTTC,CAGSQAAGDGEQFF
TRBJ1-2,TRBV7-9,.,.,TGTGCCAGCACCACATACGGGAGGACATGGAATAACTATGGCTACACCTTC,CASTTYGRTWNNYGYTF
TRBJ1-3,TRBV11-1,.,TRBD1,TGTGCCAACAGCCTATGGACAGGGCGATCCGGAAACACCATATACTTT,CANSLWTGRSGNTIYF
TRBJ2-1,TRBV5-4,.,.,TGTGTCAGCAGCTTGGTCAGTGCGCAGTTCTTC,CVSSLVSAQFF
TRBJ2-5,TRBV11-1,few,.,TGTGCCAGCAGCCTAACAGGTCCAGGGACCCAGTACTTC,CASSLTGPGTQYF
TRBJ1-3,TRBV6-1,many,TRBD1,TGTGCCAGCAGTGAAGTGCAGGGGGCTTCTGGAAACACCATATATTTT,CASSEVQGASGNTIYF
TRBJ1-2,TRBV29-1,.,.,TGCAGCGTTAAGGGACCGAACAACTATGGCTGCACCTTC,CSVKGPNNYGCTF
TRBJ1-3,TRBV6-6,many,.,TGTGCCAGCAGTTCTTCATCACAATCCACCATATATTTT,CASSSSSQSTIYF
TRBJ2-5,TRBV29-1,.,.,TGCAGCGCTGTGGCGACTCAACTTCAGGAGACCCAGTACTTC,CSAVATQLQETQYF
TRBJ1-1,TRBV11-2,medium-sized,.,TGTGCCAGCAGCTCACACGCATTGGGGCAGCAACGGGAAGCTTTCTTT,CASSSHALGQQREAFF
TRBJ2-5,TRBV5-4,once,.,TGTGCAGGAGGGGCCGCCCAAGTAACCCAGTACTTC,CAGGAAQVTQYF
TRBJ2-7,TRBV6-5,.,.,TGTGCCAGCAGTCACTCGATGCATCAGGGCCACGAGCAGTACTTC,CASSHSMHQGHEQYF
TRBJ2-2,TRBV4-2,.,TRBD2,TGTGTCAGCAGCCAATATGGGGCGAGCGGGGGGAACACCGGGGAGCTGTTTTTT,CVSSQYGASGGNTGELFF
TRBJ2-5,TRBV11-3,.,.,TGTGCCAGCGGCTTCGGCAGTCGGGGGACCCAGTACTTC,CASGFGSRGTQYF
TRBJ1-1,TRBV12-3/TRBV12-4,medium-sized,TRBD1,TGTGCCAGCAGTTTCACAGGGGTTGAAGCTTTCTTT,CASSFTGVEAFF
TRBJ1-1,TRBV5-6,medium-sized,.,TGTGCCAGCAGCTTATACATGAACACTGAAGCTTTCTTT,CASSLYMNTEAFF
TRBJ1-6,TRBV7-9,many,TRBD1,TGTGCCAGCAGCCGGGACAGCTCTAATTCACCCCTCCACTTT,CASSRDSSNSPLHF
TRBJ2-6,TRBV20-1,many,.,TGCAGTGCTAGACAGGGGACTGGGGCCAACGTCCTGACTTTC,CSARQGTGANVLTF
TRBJ2-7,TRBV5-4,.,TRBD2,TGTGCCGTCAGCGGTTCGGGACTAGGTCTCTACGAGCAGTACTTC,CAVSGSGLGLYEQYF
TRBJ2-1,TRBV11-2,.,TRBD2,TGTGCCAGCAGCTTAGATTGGGACCTAGCGGGACTACAATACAATGAGCAGTTCTTC,CASSLDWDLAGLQYNEQFF
TRBJ2-7,TRBV6-2/TRBV6-3,.,TRBD1,TGTGTCAGCACGGAGCGGACAGGGGTCGACGAGCAGTACTTC,CVSTERTGVDEQYF
TRBJ2-7,TRBV5-4,.,TRBD1,TGTGCCAGCTGTTCCAGGGGGCATCAAGGCGATCAGTACTTC,CASCSRGHQGDQYF
TRBJ2-7,TRBV13,many,TRBD2,TGTGCCAGCAGCTCGAGGGCTAGCGGGAGATTCTACGAGCAGTACTTC,CASSSRASGRFYEQYF
TRBJ2-7,TRBV5-1,few,TRBD1,TGCGCCAGCCACTCCGGGGCAGGGGGAAGTGAGCAGTACTTC,CASHSGAGGSEQYF
TRBJ2-2,TRBV5-6,.,.,TGTGCCAGCAGCCTTGAGGGCCCCGCCGGGGAGCTGTGTTTT,CASSLEGPAGELCF
TRBJ2-5,TRBV4-1,.,.,TGCGCCAGCGGCCAATCCCCAGCGGTGCTAACGGGATCGGAGATCCAGTACTTC,CASGQSPAVLTGSEIQYF
TRBJ1-5,TRBV10-2,.,.,TGCGCCATCATGGGACACTTGAATCAGTCCCAGCATTTT,CAIMGHLNQSQHF
TRBJ2-5,TRBV7-9,many,TRBD2,TGTGCCAGCAGCTACCGTCTTAGCGGGAGGGCCGAGGCGAAAGAGACCCAGTACTTC,CASSYRLSGRAEAKETQYF
TRBJ2-7,TRBV6-5,.,.,TGTGCCAGCAGTCAGATCGTAAGGCGCTCCAAGATCTCTTACGAGCAGTACTTC,CASSQIVRRSKISYEQYF
TRBJ1-1,TRBV6-5,many,TRBD1,TGTGCCAGCAGGGACAGGGGGCTCGGGACTGAAGCTTTCTTT,CASRDRGLGTEAFF
TRBJ1-4,TRBV5-4,.,.,TGTGTCAGCAGCCCTCCAGGGGCAGTCGTTAAAAAACTGTTTTTT,CVSSPPGAVVKKLFF
TRBJ2-2,TRBV6-1,.,TRBD2,TGTGCCAGCAGGGAAATTAACGGGAGGATCACCGGGGAGCTGTTTTTT,CASREINGRITGELFF
TRBJ2-1,TRBV5-5,.,.,TGTGCCAGCAGCCTCGGACAGGGGCAGCTAGCGGGAGCCCCCTACAATAAGCAGTTCTTC,CASSLGQGQLAGAPYNKQFF
TRBJ2-7,TRBV4-1,many,.,TGCGCCAGCAGCAAGGGCGGGAAGGACTACGAGCAGTACTTC,CASSKGGKDYEQYF
TRBJ2-1,TRBV4-1,many,TRBD2,TGCGCCAGCAGCCAAGTCCAGACTAGCGGATACTCCTACAATGAGCAGTTCTTC,CASSQVQTSGYSYNEQFF
TRBJ2-5,TRBV29-1,.,.,TGCAGCGTTCAACCCGTGAGGGCCCAAGAGACCCAGTACTTC,CSVQPVRAQETQYF